The source of this TCR beta chain is a study of blood T cells in healthy people across ages. The study, taken as a whole, reports: Any changes in expanded clonotypes were possibly confounded, as donor CMV status remained unknown. Diversity estimates from one million T cells were considered underestimates.

Ten or more counts support this clonotype. The antigen remains undetermined. A J-beta primer mix and a sample-barcoded 5' primer were used in a second PCR of about 7 to 12 cycles. Each cDNA molecule was tagged by a template-switch adaptor with 12 random nucleotides. Individual samples furnished no less than 2.5 million CDR3-containing paired-end reads apiece. Each CDR3 protein gets one entry after TCRdb re-called the 5' RACE reads with MiXCR. Of fewer than 800,000 distinct CDR3 sequences listed, less than 40% are singletons. J gave up 5 bases and V 4 bases, and 6 bases lay outside the gene matches. CDR3 length: 15 amino acids.

This rearrangement joins TRBV12-3 or TRBV12-4 to TRBJ1-1; 11 positions match TRBD1. Sequenced: blood. This receptor was obtained from an elderly woman in good health. The CDR3 protein is CASSSTGTGGTEAFF. The CDR3 DNA sequence: TGTGCCAGCAGTTCGACCGGGACAGGGGGGACTGAAGCTTTCTTT.